These 5 T cell receptor beta chains share one sample of origin, sequenced in a study of T cell changes during pregnancy in multiple sclerosis. Sequenced by immunoSEQ multiplex PCR; TCRdb stores in-frame clones only, minus some. Of over 25,000 clones in the sample, about 92% were seen once. The material sequenced was CD4+ T cells from peripheral blood mononuclear cells, taken in the second trimester of pregnancy. These receptors were collected from a female donor with multiple sclerosis, enrolled in a pregnancy study.

The chain couples TRBV28 to TRBJ2-3, with TRBD2 as a possible D gene (6 bases). Germline loops: CDR1 MDHEN, CDR2 SYDVKM. V was shortened by 1 base and J by 0 bases, with 8 bases between the two germline ends. The CDR3 is 15 residues long. CDR3 DNA: TGTGCCAGCAGTTTATCTGGGACTAGCACAGATACGCAGTATTTT. It yields the protein CASSLSGTSTDTQYF. Based on the CDR3 plus reference TRBV28 and TRBJ2-3, the full variable domain is DVKVTQSSRYLVKRTGEKVFLECVQDMDHENMFWYRQDPGLGLRLIYFSYDVKMKEKGDIPEGYSVSREKKERFSLILESASTNQTSMYLCASSLSGTSTDTQYFGPGTRLTVL.

The J gene is TRBJ1-1, the V gene TRBV4-1, with D tentatively TRBD1 (6 bases). The CDR3 has 15 residues. Germline CDR1 and CDR2: MGHRA and YSYEKL. V dropped 0 bases and J dropped 3 bases, with 11 bases sitting between them. For the CDR3, the DNA is TGCGCCAGCAGCCAAGATGGGGGCTGGGACACTGAAGCTTTCTTT. It specifies CASSQDGGWDTEAFF.

This chain links TRBV27 with TRBJ2-7; a possible D gene is TRBD1 (6 bases). Trimming took off 2 bases at V and 1 base at J, with 6 bases between the two ends. CDR3 length equals 13 residues. CDR1 and CDR2 (germline): MNHEY, SMNVEV (reference sequence). The CDR3, as DNA: TGTGCCAGCAGTTTAGGACAGTCCTACGAGCAGTACTTC. Amino acids: CASSLGQSYEQYF.

The genes are TRBV5-4 and TRBJ2-7; D ambiguous. CDR1 is SGHNT and CDR2 is YYREEE in the germline V gene (reference sequence). CDR3 length: 13 residues. V was shortened by 4 bases and J by 6 bases, with 14 bases between the two germline ends. CDR3 sequence reads: CASSPARWSEQYF. The DNA of the CDR3 is TGTGCCAGCAGCCCTGCCAGGTGGTCCGAGCAGTACTTC. The whole variable domain, remainder taken from reference TRBV5-4 and TRBJ2-7, is ETGVTQSPTHLIKTRGQQVTLRCSSQSGHNTVSWYQQALGQGPQFIFQYYREEENGRGNFPPRFSGLQFPNYSSELNVNALELDDSALYLCASSPARWSEQYFGPGTRLTVT.

This clone was counted once. This rearrangement joins TRBV6-5 to TRBJ2-2; TRBD2 agrees at 11 bases. Germline values: CDR1 MNHEY, CDR2 SVGAGI. The CDR3 loop spans 15 amino acids. J gave up 3 bases and V 6 bases, and 3 bases lay outside the gene matches. This CDR3 reads CASRRTSGYTGELFF. The CDR3 region has the DNA TGTGCCAGCAGACGGACTAGCGGGTACACCGGGGAGCTGTTTTTT.